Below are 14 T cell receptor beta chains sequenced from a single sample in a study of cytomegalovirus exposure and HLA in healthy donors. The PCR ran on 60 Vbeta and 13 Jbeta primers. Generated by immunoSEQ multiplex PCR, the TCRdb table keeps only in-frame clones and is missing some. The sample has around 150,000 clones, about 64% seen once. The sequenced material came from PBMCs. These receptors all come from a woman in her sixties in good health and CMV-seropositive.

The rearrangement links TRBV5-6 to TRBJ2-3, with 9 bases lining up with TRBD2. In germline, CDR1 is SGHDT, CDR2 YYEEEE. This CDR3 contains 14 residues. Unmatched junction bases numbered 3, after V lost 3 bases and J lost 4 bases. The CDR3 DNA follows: TGTGCCAGCAGCTACGGGACTAGCTCAGATACGCAGTATTTT. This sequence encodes CASSYGTSSDTQYF. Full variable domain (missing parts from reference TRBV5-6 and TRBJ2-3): DAGVTQSPTHLIKTRGQQVTLRCSPKSGHDTVSWYQQALGQGPQFIFQYYEEEERQRGNFPDRFSGHQFPNYSSELNVNALLLGDSALYLCASSYGTSSDTQYFGPGTRLTVL.

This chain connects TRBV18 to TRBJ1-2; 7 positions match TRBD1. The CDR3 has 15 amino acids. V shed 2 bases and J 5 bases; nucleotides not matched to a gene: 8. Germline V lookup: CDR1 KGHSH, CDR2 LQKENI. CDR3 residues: CASSPGDRPLYGYTF. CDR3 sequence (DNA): TGTGCCAGCTCACCAGGGGACAGACCACTTTATGGCTACACCTTC. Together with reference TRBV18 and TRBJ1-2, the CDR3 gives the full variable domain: NAGVMQNPRHLVRRRGQEARLRCSPMKGHSHVYWYRQLPEEGLKFMVYLQKENIIDESGMPKERFSAEFPKEGPSILRIQQVVRGDSAAYFCASSPGDRPLYGYTFGSGTRLTVV.

CDR3 bases: TGTGCCAGCAGCCAAGGGAGAGCCGCGAACACCGGGGAGCTGTTTTTT. The encoded protein is CASSQGRAANTGELFF. The chain links TRBV6-6 to TRBJ2-2; TRBD2 might be the D (5 bases). The CDR3 length is 16 residues. The V and J ends lost 6 bases and 0 bases respectively, with 14 bases between them. CDR1 and CDR2 from the germline V gene are MNHNY and SVGAGI (reference sequence).

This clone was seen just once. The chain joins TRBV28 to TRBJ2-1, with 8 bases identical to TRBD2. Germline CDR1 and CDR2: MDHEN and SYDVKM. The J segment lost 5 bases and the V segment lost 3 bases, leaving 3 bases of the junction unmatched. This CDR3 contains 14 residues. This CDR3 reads CASSLSSGDNEQFF. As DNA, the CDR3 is TGTGCCAGCAGTTTGAGTAGCGGGGACAATGAGCAGTTCTTC.

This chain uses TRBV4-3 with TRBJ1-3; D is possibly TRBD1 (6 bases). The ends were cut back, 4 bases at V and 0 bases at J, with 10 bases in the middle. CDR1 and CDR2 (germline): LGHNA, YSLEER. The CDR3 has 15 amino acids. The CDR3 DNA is TGCGCCAGCAGCCCGGGACATTCCTCTGGAAACACCATATATTTT. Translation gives CASSPGHSSGNTIYF.

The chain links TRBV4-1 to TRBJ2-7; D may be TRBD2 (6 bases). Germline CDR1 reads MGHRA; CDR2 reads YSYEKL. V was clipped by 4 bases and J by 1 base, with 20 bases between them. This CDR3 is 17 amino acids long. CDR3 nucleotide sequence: TGCGCCAGCAGCCGCCACGGGGAAAGCGGGTATTCCTACGAGCAGTACTTC. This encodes CASSRHGESGYSYEQYF.

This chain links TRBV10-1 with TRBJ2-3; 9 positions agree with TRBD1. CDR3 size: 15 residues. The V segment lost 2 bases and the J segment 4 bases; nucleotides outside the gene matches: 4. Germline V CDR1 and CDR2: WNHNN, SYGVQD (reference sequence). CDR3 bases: TGCGCCAGCAGTGAGGATGGGACAGGGCCAGATACGCAGTATTTT. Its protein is CASSEDGTGPDTQYF.

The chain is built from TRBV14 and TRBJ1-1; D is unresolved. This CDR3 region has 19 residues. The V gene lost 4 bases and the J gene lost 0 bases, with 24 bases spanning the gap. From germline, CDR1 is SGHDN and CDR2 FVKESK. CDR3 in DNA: TGTGCCAGCAGCCTCCGGACGGGAGGGAGTTCTAGAATGAACACTGAAGCTTTCTTT. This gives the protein CASSLRTGGSSRMNTEAFF.

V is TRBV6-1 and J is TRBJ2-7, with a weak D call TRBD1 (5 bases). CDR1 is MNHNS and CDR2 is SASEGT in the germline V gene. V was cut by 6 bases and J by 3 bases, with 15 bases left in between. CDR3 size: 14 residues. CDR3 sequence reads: CASRKQRTYYEQYF. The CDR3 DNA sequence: TGTGCCAGCAGGAAACAACGGACATACTACGAGCAGTACTTC.

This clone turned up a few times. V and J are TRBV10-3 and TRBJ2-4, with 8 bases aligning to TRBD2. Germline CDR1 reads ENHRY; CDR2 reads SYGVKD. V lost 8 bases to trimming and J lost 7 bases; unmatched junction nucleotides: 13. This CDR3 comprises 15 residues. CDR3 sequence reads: CAISGSGSFENIQYF. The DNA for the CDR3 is TGTGCCATCTCGGGGAGCGGGAGCTTCGAGAACATTCAGTACTTC.

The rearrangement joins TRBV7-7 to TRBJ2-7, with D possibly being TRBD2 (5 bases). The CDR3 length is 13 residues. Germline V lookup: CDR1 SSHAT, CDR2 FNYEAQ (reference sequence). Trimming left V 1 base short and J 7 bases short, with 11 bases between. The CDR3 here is CASSLERTGEQYF. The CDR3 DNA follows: TGTGCCAGCAGCTTAGAAAGAACGGGGGAGCAGTACTTC.

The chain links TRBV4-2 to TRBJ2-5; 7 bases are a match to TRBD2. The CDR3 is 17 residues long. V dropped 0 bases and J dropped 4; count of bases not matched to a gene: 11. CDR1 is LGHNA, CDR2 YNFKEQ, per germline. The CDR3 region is CASSQDHGGGAGETQYF. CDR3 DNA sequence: TGTGCCAGCAGCCAAGATCATGGGGGAGGGGCAGGAGAGACCCAGTACTTC.

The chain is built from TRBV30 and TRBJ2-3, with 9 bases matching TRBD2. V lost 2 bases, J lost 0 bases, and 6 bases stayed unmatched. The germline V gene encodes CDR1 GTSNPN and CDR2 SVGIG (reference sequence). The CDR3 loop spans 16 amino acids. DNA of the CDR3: TGTGCCTGGAGTTGGGCGGGAGGGGCCAGCACAGATACGCAGTATTTT. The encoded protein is CAWSWAGGASTDTQYF.

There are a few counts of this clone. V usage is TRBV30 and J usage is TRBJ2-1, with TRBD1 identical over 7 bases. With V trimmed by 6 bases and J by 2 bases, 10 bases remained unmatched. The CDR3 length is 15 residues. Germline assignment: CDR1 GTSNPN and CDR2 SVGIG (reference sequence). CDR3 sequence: CACPHRGHAYNEQFF. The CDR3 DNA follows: TGTGCCTGCCCCCACAGGGGACACGCCTACAATGAGCAGTTCTTC.